One and the same sample provided the 30 T cell receptor beta chains below, sequenced in a study of blood T cell repertoires in COVID-19. Produced via immunoSEQ multiplex PCR; TCRdb's table is partial and in-frame only. This sample carries about 80,000 clones, approximately 76% of them seen once, and the ten largest clones take more than 15%. The source material was peripheral blood. The receptor source for this set is a man between 70 and 80 years old with active or convalescent COVID-19.

The gene calls are TRBV28 and TRBJ2-1; 8 bases match TRBD2. CDR1 is MDHEN and CDR2 is SYDVKM in the germline V gene. The CDR3 contains 15 residues. Trimming took 2 bases from V and 2 from J; bases not matched to a gene: 2. CDR3 residues: CASSLVGGAYNEQFF. CDR3 sequence (DNA): TGTGCCAGCAGTTTAGTCGGGGGGGCCTACAATGAGCAGTTCTTC.

The V call is TRBV7-3, the J call TRBJ2-3; 7 positions match TRBD2. The CDR3 covers 15 residues. Germline loops: CDR1 SGHTA, CDR2 FQGTGA. Trimming at V came to 2 bases and at J to 2 bases, leaving 4 bases not matched to a gene. CDR3 loop: CASSLSSGNTDTQYF. CDR3 bases: TGTGCCAGCAGCTTATCTAGCGGCAACACAGATACGCAGTATTTT.

Only a few counts were recorded for this clone. The chain joins TRBV18 to TRBJ1-3; D is possibly TRBD1 (5 bases). The CDR3 is 16 amino acids. V was clipped by 2 bases and J by 2 bases, with 13 bases between them. From germline, CDR1 is KGHSH and CDR2 LQKENI. CDR3 DNA: TGTGCCAGCTCACCAGGGGGGGAGGGAACTGGAAACACCATATATTTT. Translating it yields CASSPGGEGTGNTIYF.

The chain recombines TRBV2 with TRBJ2-2; D is possibly TRBD2 (6 bases). CDR1 SNHLY and CDR2 FYNNEI come from the germline V gene. The CDR3 totals 14 residues. Deletions cut 3 bases from V and 7 bases from J, with 12 bases between. The CDR3, as DNA: TGTGCCAGCAGTGATTTGCGGGGAGACGGGGAGCTGTTTTTT. Protein: CASSDLRGDGELFF.

Here the CDR3 reads CASSPGGGETQYF. CDR3 coding DNA: TGTGCCAGCAGCCCGGGTGGGGGGGAGACCCAGTACTTC. The chain couples TRBV7-9 to TRBJ2-5, with D possibly TRBD2 on 6 matching bases. The CDR3 contains 13 residues. Germline CDR1 and CDR2: SEHNR and FQNEAQ (reference sequence). V lost 5 bases and J lost 5, with 12 bases in between.

This chain joins TRBV28 and TRBJ2-7, with TRBD1 as a possible D gene (6 bases). This CDR3 has 15 residues. Germline-derived CDR1 and CDR2 are MDHEN and SYDVKM. V gave up 3 bases and J gave up 8 bases, with 20 bases separating them. The CDR3 spells CASSFGRPTGKKQYF. CDR3 sequence (DNA): TGTGCCAGCAGTTTCGGGCGGCCTACAGGGAAAAAGCAGTACTTC.

For the CDR3, the DNA is TGTGCCACCTCCGGGACAGGGGGCGTAAGGCAAGAGACCCAGTACTTC. The encoded protein is CATSGTGGVRQETQYF. The genes are TRBV25-1 and TRBJ2-5; 12 bases line up with TRBD1. Germline CDR1 reads MGHDK; CDR2 reads SYGVNS. V shed 10 bases, J shed 2 bases, and the junction held 11 bases outside the gene matches. This CDR3 region has 16 residues.

CDR3 nucleotide sequence: TGTGCCAGCAGCTTTCTAGAGACCCAGTACTTC. As protein: CASSFLETQYF. This rearrangement joins TRBV7-8 to TRBJ2-5; no reliable D call. Between the trimmed V and J ends, which lost 3 bases and 4 bases, there was a span of 3 bases. Germline-derived CDR1 and CDR2 are SGHVS and FQNEAQ. This CDR3 has 11 amino acids.

This clone was seen repeatedly, ten times or more. The chain carries TRBV30 and TRBJ2-7, with 8 bases fitting TRBD2. The CDR3 has 15 amino acids. CDR1 GTSNPN and CDR2 SVGIG come from the germline V gene (reference sequence). After removal of 0 bases from V and 3 bases from J, the junction contained 7 bases not matched to a gene. The DNA for the CDR3 is TGTGCCTGGAGTGTACGAATGGCGGGGGGCTACGAGCAGTACTTC. Encoded protein: CAWSVRMAGGYEQYF.

On this clone itself: At one end, the junction sequence differs from germline, possibly due to a read error. The rearrangement links TRBV3-1 (or the pseudogene TRBV3-2) to TRBJ2-6, with D unresolved. The CDR3 loop spans 15 amino acids. Germline CDR1 and CDR2: LGHDT and YNNKEL (reference sequence). CDR3 protein: CASTQTSSGANVLTF. The CDR3 DNA reads TGTGCCAGCACCCAAACCAGCTCTGGGGCCAACGTCCTGACTTTC.

The rearrangement uses TRBV4-1 and TRBJ1-3; 9 bases fit TRBD1. The CDR3 contains 17 residues. With 1 base clipped from V and 7 bases from J, the junction kept 11 bases outside the gene matches. Germline V gives CDR1 MGHRA, CDR2 YSYEKL. Here the CDR3 reads CASSQGGVGQGTNTIYF. The CDR3 DNA reads as TGCGCCAGCAGCCAAGGGGGGGTAGGACAGGGGACTAACACCATATATTTT.

The CDR3 protein is CASSEFSGGLYNEQFF. DNA for the CDR3: TGTGCCAGCAGTGAGTTTAGCGGGGGCCTATACAATGAGCAGTTCTTC. The chain employs TRBV6-4 and TRBJ2-1; 9 bases agree with TRBD2. The CDR3 has 16 residues. Trimming took 3 bases from V and 4 from J; bases not matched to a gene: 7. The germline gives CDR1 MRHNA, CDR2 SNTAGT.

This clone appeared a single time. J is TRBJ2-3 and V is TRBV29-1; 7 positions agree with TRBD1. This CDR3 has 11 amino acids. From germline, CDR1 is SQVTM and CDR2 ANQGSEA. Trimming at V came to 8 bases and at J to 7 bases, leaving 6 bases not matched to a gene. The CDR3 coding sequence is TGCAGCTCGAGGGACAGCAATACGCAGTATTTT. This translates into CSSRDSNTQYF.

This clone was seen a few times. The chain employs TRBV5-6 and TRBJ1-1, with 7 bases aligning to TRBD1. V shed 2 bases, J shed 7 bases, and the junction held 11 bases outside the gene matches. The CDR3 loop spans 15 amino acids. Per germline, CDR1 SGHDT and CDR2 YYEEEE. CDR3 region: CASSLAPTGNVEAFF. The CDR3 region has the DNA TGTGCCAGCAGCTTAGCCCCGACAGGGAACGTTGAAGCTTTCTTT.

This sequence joins TRBV10-2 and TRBJ1-1; D perhaps matches TRBD1 (6 bases). The V and J ends lost 3 bases and 4 bases respectively, with 15 bases between them. Germline V gene lookup returns CDR1 WSHSY and CDR2 SAAADI. The CDR3 contains 15 residues. The DNA for the CDR3 is TGCGCCAGCAGTGAAGGCGAGGGGGTTCCCACTGAAGCTTTCTTT. This sequence encodes CASSEGEGVPTEAFF.

The chain has TRBV15 and TRBJ1-5; D is possibly TRBD1 (5 bases). The CDR3 consists of 17 residues. Germline V gene data show CDR1 as LNHNV and CDR2 as YYDKDF (reference sequence). V shed 0 bases and J shed 4 bases, with 16 bases lying between them. The CDR3 reads CATSREEAGHANQPQHF. DNA for the CDR3: TGTGCCACCAGCAGAGAAGAGGCAGGACATGCTAATCAGCCCCAGCATTTT.

The chain couples TRBV27 to TRBJ1-6; 7 bases match TRBD1. Unmatched junction bases numbered 7, after V lost 5 bases and J lost 9 bases. Germline values: CDR1 MNHEY, CDR2 SMNVEV (reference sequence). The CDR3 is made up of 14 amino acids. CDR3 coding DNA: TGTGCCAGCAGTCCGAGACAGGGCGGTTCACCCCTCCACTTT. It codes for CASSPRQGGSPLHF.

This chain links TRBV11-1 with TRBJ2-2, with a tentative D call TRBD1 (7 bases). The CDR3 covers 16 residues. The germline CDR1 and CDR2 sequences are SGHAT and FQDESV (reference sequence). Trimming cost V 2 bases and J 1 base, with 11 bases left between them. The CDR3 DNA reads TGTGCCAGCAGCTTAAATCAGGGGGGGAACACCGGGGAGCTGTTTTTT. Translation: CASSLNQGGNTGELFF. The full variable domain, its missing parts supplied by reference TRBV11-1 and TRBJ2-2, is EAEVAQSPRYKITEKSQAVAFWCDPISGHATLYWYRQILGQGPELLVQFQDESVVDDSQLPKDRFSAERLKGVDSTLKIQPAELGDSAMYLCASSLNQGGNTGELFFGEGSRLTVL.

This clone was recorded a few times. J is TRBJ2-1 and V is TRBV5-1, with 8 bases aligning to TRBD1. The CDR3 covers 14 residues. V was pared by 3 bases and J by 1 base, with 0 bases of the junction left unmatched. Germline values: CDR1 SGHRS, CDR2 YFSETQ. In nucleotides, the CDR3 is TGCGCCAGCAGCTGGACAGGGTCCTACAATGAGCAGTTCTTC. Protein product: CASSWTGSYNEQFF.

The chain joins TRBV7-2 to TRBJ2-7; 7 bases are shared with TRBD1. V gave up 7 bases and J gave up 1 base; unmatched junction bases: 7. This CDR3 has 14 amino acids. Germline V gives CDR1 SGHTA, CDR2 FQGNSA. The CDR3 sequence is CASTWDSTSYEQYF. The CDR3 region has the DNA TGTGCCAGCACCTGGGACAGTACGTCCTACGAGCAGTACTTC.

This clone was picked up one time. The genes are TRBV5-5 and TRBJ1-2; TRBD1 matches 7 bases. The V segment lost 7 bases and the J segment 8 bases; nucleotides outside the gene matches: 11. The CDR3 totals 13 residues. CDR1 is SGHKS and CDR2 is YYEKEE in the germline V gene (reference sequence). The CDR3 sequence: CASGRQGANGYTF. The DNA of the CDR3 is TGTGCCAGCGGTAGACAGGGAGCTAACGGCTACACCTTC.

V and J are TRBV30 and TRBJ1-2; possible D gene TRBD1, 5 bases. The CDR3 sequence is 15 residues long. The germline V gene has CDR1 GTSNPN and CDR2 SVGIG (reference sequence). The germline V and J ends were trimmed by 3 bases and 5 bases, with 19 bases remaining between them. This CDR3 reads CAWSKGATFRYGYTF. The CDR3 DNA sequence: TGTGCCTGGAGCAAAGGGGCCACCTTTCGGTATGGCTACACCTTC.

The chain links TRBV30 to TRBJ2-7; 7 bases are shared with TRBD1. The CDR3 runs 13 residues. Per germline, CDR1 GTSNPN and CDR2 SVGIG (reference sequence). V lost 4 bases, J lost 3 bases, and 6 bases stayed unmatched. CDR3 loop: CAWTGDSNYEQYF. The CDR3 bases are TGTGCCTGGACCGGGGACAGCAACTACGAGCAGTACTTC.

The V call is TRBV15, the J call TRBJ1-6; TRBD1 aligns across 8 bases. Germline assignment: CDR1 LNHNV and CDR2 YYDKDF (reference sequence). The CDR3 totals 13 residues. Losses at the gene ends were 9 bases for V and 8 bases for J; bases not matched to a gene: 6. The CDR3 bases are TGTGCCACGCCAGGACAGGGTTATTCACCCCTCCACTTT. Amino acid sequence: CATPGQGYSPLHF.

The CDR3 nucleotides are TGTGCCAGCAATTCGGTCCACGAGCAGTACTTC. It translates to CASNSVHEQYF. The rearrangement joins TRBV6-5 to TRBJ2-7, with D hard to call. Germline lookup yields CDR1 MNHEY and CDR2 SVGAGI. The germline V and J ends were trimmed by 7 bases and 5 bases, with 9 bases remaining between them. The CDR3 contains 11 residues.

CDR3 region: CASSLAIGYEQFF. CDR3 in DNA: TGTGCCAGCAGCTTGGCTATTGGTTACGAGCAGTTCTTC. The chain joins TRBV5-4 to TRBJ2-1; no reliable D call. The CDR3 contains 13 residues. Looked up from germline, CDR1 is SGHNT and CDR2 is YYREEE (reference sequence). The V gene lost 0 bases and the J gene lost 10 bases, with 11 bases spanning the gap.

The V and J genes are TRBV28 and TRBJ1-2, with D perhaps TRBD1 (6 bases). CDR1 MDHEN and CDR2 SYDVKM come from the germline V gene. This CDR3 region has 13 residues. V lost 7 bases, J lost 2 bases, and 11 bases lay in between. CDR3 residues: CASTYQGNYGYTF. Here the CDR3 DNA reads TGTGCCAGCACCTACCAGGGGAACTATGGCTACACCTTC.

This clone was seen once. The chain links TRBV5-1 to TRBJ2-5, with TRBD2 as a possible D gene (6 bases). V gave up 3 bases and J gave up 4 bases, with 16 bases separating them. This CDR3 region has 15 residues. The germline gives CDR1 SGHRS, CDR2 YFSETQ. CDR3: CASSWPPEGGETQYF. In nucleotides, the CDR3 is TGCGCCAGCAGCTGGCCCCCGGAGGGCGGAGAGACCCAGTACTTC.

The chain links TRBV7-9 to TRBJ1-4, with 7 bases aligning to TRBD1. The CDR3 has 15 residues. Per the germline V gene, CDR1 is SEHNR and CDR2 is FQNEAQ (reference sequence). The V and J ends lost 4 bases and 0 bases, in that order; junction bases with no gene match: 2. Written as DNA, the CDR3 is TGTGCCAGCAGCTCTGGGACAGCAACTAATGAAAAACTGTTTTTT. As protein: CASSSGTATNEKLFF.

In its sample, this clone was seen once. This chain connects TRBV7-9 to TRBJ1-2; no reliable D call. In germline, CDR1 is SEHNR, CDR2 FQNEAQ (reference sequence). V was clipped by 1 base and J by 3 bases, with 6 bases between them. The CDR3 runs to 13 residues. DNA for the CDR3: TGTGCCAGCAGCTTAGAACAGTACTATGGCTACACCTTC. This translates into CASSLEQYYGYTF.